The 26 T cell receptor beta chains presented below share a single source sample, sequenced in a study of siplizumab effects on memory and regulatory T cells. The repertoire was sequenced with immunoSEQ multiplex PCR; TCRdb's copy has only in-frame clones and lacks some. In the table there are about 7,400 clones, approximately 70% of which are singletons. The sample comprised effector memory CD8+ T cells sorted from blood. As for subset: unstimulated CD8+ effector memory T cells. The receptors stem from a human donor in good health.

This chain uses TRBV2 with TRBJ2-1; TRBD2 matches 7 bases. The CDR3 runs to 16 residues. The germline V gene has CDR1 SNHLY and CDR2 FYNNEI. After removal of 8 bases from V and 0 bases from J, the junction contained 10 bases not matched to a gene. The CDR3 coding sequence is TGTGCCAGCGGCCTAGCGGAACCTAGCTCCTACAATGAGCAGTTCTTC. It specifies CASGLAEPSSYNEQFF. The full variable domain, completed using reference TRBV2 and TRBJ2-1, is EPEVTQTPSHQVTQMGQEVILRCVPISNHLYFYWYRQILGQKVEFLVSFYNNEISEKSEIFDDQFSVERPDGSNFTLKIRSTKLEDSAMYFCASGLAEPSSYNEQFFGPGTRLTVL.

V gene TRBV19 combines with J gene TRBJ1-2; D uncertain. CDR3 length: 13 amino acids. V gave up 6 bases and J gave up 4 bases, with 12 bases separating them. CDR1 and CDR2 (germline): LNHDA, SQIVND (reference sequence). This chain's CDR3 is CASSFGDFYGYTF. In nucleotides, the CDR3 is TGTGCCAGTAGCTTCGGAGACTTCTATGGCTACACCTTC.

In this sample, this clone turned up once. The chain employs TRBV4-3 and TRBJ2-1; D remains unclear. The CDR3 runs 14 residues. The germline CDR1 and CDR2 sequences are LGHNA and YSLEER. V lost 1 base and J 9 bases, leaving 13 bases between the germline ends. Here the CDR3 reads CASSQANRNSEQFF. CDR3 nucleotide sequence: TGCGCCAGCAGCCAAGCTAATCGTAACTCTGAGCAGTTCTTC.

V and J are TRBV6-4 and TRBJ2-1; 7 bases agree with TRBD1. There are 13 residues in the CDR3. The trim removed 3 bases at V and 8 bases at J, leaving 4 bases unmatched. The germline V gene encodes CDR1 MRHNA and CDR2 SNTAGT. In nucleotides, the CDR3 is TGTGCCAGCAGTGAGGGGACAGAAGATGAGCAGTTCTTC. This translates into CASSEGTEDEQFF.

This chain uses TRBV28 with TRBJ2-7; TRBD1 agrees at 8 bases. Germline CDR1 is MDHEN and CDR2 is SYDVKM. V lost 5 bases, J lost 2 bases, and 2 bases stayed unmatched. There are 13 residues in the CDR3. CDR3 coding DNA: TGTGCCAGCAGTCTGACAGGGGCCTACGAGCAGTACTTC. This sequence encodes CASSLTGAYEQYF.

This clone was observed a few times. The CDR3 here is CASSPSSGAWQNIQYF. Written as DNA, the CDR3 is TGTGCCAGCTCACCGAGTTCAGGGGCTTGGCAAAACATTCAGTACTTC. The chain links TRBV18 to TRBJ2-4; a weak D match, TRBD1 (6 bases). Germline V lookup: CDR1 KGHSH, CDR2 LQKENI. V lost 3 bases, J lost 5 bases, and 17 bases lay in between. CDR3 length: 16 residues. The complete variable domain, with remaining parts taken from reference TRBV18 and TRBJ2-4, reads NAGVMQNPRHLVRRRGQEARLRCSPMKGHSHVYWYRQLPEEGLKFMVYLQKENIIDESGMPKERFSAEFPKEGPSILRIQQVVRGDSAAYFCASSPSSGAWQNIQYFGAGTRLSVL.

This chain joins TRBV6-4 and TRBJ2-7, with D possibly matching TRBD1 (6 bases). V was trimmed by 2 bases and J by 0 bases, leaving 8 bases between them. The germline V gene has CDR1 MRHNA and CDR2 SNTAGT. The CDR3 loop spans 14 amino acids. The chain's CDR3 is CASSDPDSSYEQYF. The DNA of the CDR3 is TGTGCCAGCAGTGACCCGGACAGCTCCTACGAGCAGTACTTC.

The chain is built from TRBV7-6 and TRBJ2-1, with unresolved D. Germline V CDR1 and CDR2: SGHVS, FNYEAQ. The V and J ends lost 1 base and 8 bases respectively, with 9 bases between them. This CDR3 is built from 13 residues. CDR3 loop: CASSLGPQYEQFF. CDR3 coding DNA: TGTGCCAGCAGCTTAGGACCACAGTATGAGCAGTTCTTC.

The J gene is TRBJ2-3, the V gene TRBV10-2; 10 bases are shared with TRBD2. Trimming removed 6 bases from V and 4 bases from J; junction bases left unmatched: 7. The CDR3 runs to 15 residues. The germline CDR1 and CDR2 sequences are WSHSY and SAAADI. CDR3 region: CASRTSGIYPDTQYF. CDR3 bases: TGCGCCAGCAGAACTAGCGGGATTTATCCAGATACGCAGTATTTT.

The gene calls are TRBV29-1 and TRBJ2-6; no definite D call. CDR1 is SQVTM and CDR2 is ANQGSEA in the germline V gene. This CDR3 comprises 13 residues. V gave up 6 bases and J gave up 0 bases, with 6 bases separating them. DNA for the CDR3: TGCAGCGTGATTAGCTCTGGGGCCAACGTCCTGACTTTC. This translates into CSVISSGANVLTF.

The chain recombines TRBV5-6 with TRBJ2-3; the D gene is possibly TRBD2 (6 bases). Looked up from germline, CDR1 is SGHDT and CDR2 is YYEEEE. The V and J ends lost 4 bases and 9 bases respectively, with 27 bases between them. The CDR3 spans 17 residues. CDR3 amino acids: CASSVRTLGLTTHTQYF. CDR3 DNA: TGTGCCAGCAGCGTCCGGACCCTGGGACTGACGACTCACACGCAGTATTTT.

V and J are TRBV7-9 and TRBJ2-3, with D unclear. Germline lookup yields CDR1 SEHNR and CDR2 FQNEAQ (reference sequence). The CDR3 has 15 residues. The V gene lost 5 bases and the J gene lost 6 bases, with 18 bases spanning the gap. As DNA, the CDR3 is TGTGCCAGCAGCGTTGAAGGACGATATTTTGATACGCAGTATTTT. The encoded protein is CASSVEGRYFDTQYF.

The CDR3 reads CASSQVPGQGFYEQYF. CDR3 bases: TGCGCCAGCAGCCAAGTACCGGGACAGGGCTTCTACGAGCAGTACTTC. The gene calls are TRBV4-1 and TRBJ2-7; 9 positions match TRBD1. The ends lost 1 base at V and 3 bases at J; junction bases unmatched: 7. This CDR3 has 16 amino acids. From germline, CDR1 is MGHRA and CDR2 YSYEKL.

This clone was counted a few times. J is TRBJ2-1 and V is TRBV29-1; 7 positions agree with TRBD2. CDR3 length: 13 residues. Unmatched junction bases numbered 6, after V lost 7 bases and J lost 3 bases. Germline CDR1 SQVTM, CDR2 ANQGSEA. The DNA of the CDR3 is TGCAGCGGGGCTAGCGGCGACTACAATGAGCAGTTCTTC. Residues: CSGASGDYNEQFF.

CDR3 residues: CASSSLAGGLDTQYF. The CDR3 bases are TGTGCCAGCAGCAGTCTAGCGGGAGGCTTAGATACGCAGTATTTT. The V gene is TRBV7-6, the J gene TRBJ2-3; 11 nucleotides agree with TRBD2. The CDR3 extends over 15 amino acids. The J segment lost 5 bases and the V segment lost 5 bases, leaving 6 bases of the junction unmatched. Germline V lookup: CDR1 SGHVS, CDR2 FNYEAQ. Together with reference TRBV7-6 and TRBJ2-3, the CDR3 gives the full variable domain: GAGVSQSPRYKVTKRGQDVALRCDPISGHVSLYWYRQALGQGPEFLTYFNYEAQQDKSGLPNDRFSAERPEGSISTLTIQRTEQRDSAMYRCASSSLAGGLDTQYFGPGTRLTVL.

This clone is classed as large. The genes are TRBV29-1 and TRBJ2-2; the D is unclear. In germline, CDR1 is SQVTM, CDR2 ANQGSEA. The V end was cut by 6 bases, the J end by 6 bases, with 17 bases between. CDR3 length: 14 residues. The CDR3 coding sequence is TGCAGCGTGTTCTTGGACCGGGCGCCCGGGGAGCTGTTTTTT. Translation: CSVFLDRAPGELFF.

This chain joins TRBV7-8 and TRBJ2-7; D might be TRBD2 (6 bases). CDR3 length: 14 amino acids. Germline CDR1 SGHVS, CDR2 FQNEAQ. Trimming cost V 5 bases and J 1 base, with 12 bases left between them. This CDR3 reads CASSPGTLSYEQYF. CDR3 coding DNA: TGTGCCAGCAGCCCAGGGACTCTTTCCTACGAGCAGTACTTC.

This chain uses TRBV6-1 with TRBJ2-3; weak D call: TRBD2 (6 bases). V lost 7 bases, J lost 2 bases, and 10 bases lay in between. Germline assignment: CDR1 MNHNS and CDR2 SASEGT. The CDR3 covers 13 residues. CDR3 nucleotides: TGTGCCAGCACCAGACTAGACACAGATACGCAGTATTTT. Its protein is CASTRLDTDTQYF.

The rearrangement joins TRBV6-5 to TRBJ2-7; no reliable D call. The V and J ends lost 2 bases and 2 bases respectively, with 7 bases between them. The CDR3 runs to 13 residues. Looked up from germline, CDR1 is MNHEY and CDR2 is SVGAGI. The CDR3 reads CASSYAGTYEQYF. CDR3 bases: TGTGCCAGCAGTTACGCTGGAACCTACGAGCAGTACTTC.

V gene TRBV7-9 combines with J gene TRBJ1-5; tentative D call: TRBD1 (6 bases). V lost 2 bases and J lost 6, with 17 bases in between. CDR3 length equals 16 residues. Per germline, CDR1 SEHNR and CDR2 FQNEAQ (reference sequence). This chain's CDR3 is CASSLSGQGNGQPQHF. The CDR3 DNA reads TGTGCCAGCAGCTTATCGGGCCAGGGGAATGGTCAGCCCCAGCATTTT.

The J gene is TRBJ2-7, the V gene TRBV25-1, with 11 bases identical to TRBD2. CDR3 length: 16 amino acids. CDR1 is MGHDK and CDR2 is SYGVNS in the germline V gene. Trimming at V came to 2 bases and at J to 0 bases, leaving 3 bases not matched to a gene. The DNA of the CDR3 is TGTGCCAGCAGTGAAGGGACTAGCGGTTTCTCCTACGAGCAGTACTTC. The encoded protein is CASSEGTSGFSYEQYF.

The chain links TRBV19 to TRBJ2-1, with D possibly TRBD1 on 6 matching bases. The V end was cut by 2 bases, the J end by 9 bases, with 14 bases between. The V gene's germline CDR1 is LNHDA and CDR2 SQIVND (reference sequence). The CDR3 contains 14 residues. In nucleotides, the CDR3 is TGTGCCAGTAGTATAAGAGACAGGAGTGCTGAGCAGTTCTTC. This codes for CASSIRDRSAEQFF.

The CDR3: CASSYSGDGSYEQYF. The CDR3 DNA follows: TGTGCCAGCAGTTACTCGGGGGACGGGTCCTACGAGCAGTACTTC. The gene calls are TRBV6-6 and TRBJ2-7, with D perhaps matching TRBD1 or TRBD2 (5 bases each). The germline V gene has CDR1 MNHNY and CDR2 SVGAGI (reference sequence). CDR3 length: 15 residues. With 0 bases removed from V and 1 base from J, the gap between germline ends came to 10 bases.

The DNA for the CDR3 is TGTGCCAGTGCCCAGGGGTTCAAGCAGTACTTC. Its protein product is CASAQGFKQYF. The rearrangement joins TRBV6-6 to TRBJ2-7; D may be TRBD1 (6 bases). Germline V gene sequence: CDR1 MNHNY, CDR2 SVGAGI (reference sequence). Trimming removed 9 bases from V and 8 bases from J, with 14 bases in between. CDR3 size: 11 residues.

By sample share, this clone is large. This rearrangement joins TRBV21-1 to TRBJ2-3; TRBD1 reflects the table's D call only, with no check against the DNA. TRBV21-1 is a pseudogene segment. The length of the CDR3 is 15 residues. The CDR3 reads CASSINRGWADTQYF. The CDR3 coding sequence is TGTGCCAGCAGCATTAACAGGGGTTGGGCAGATACGCAGTATTTT.

This clone occurred a few times. The chain has TRBV25-1 and TRBJ1-1; no firm D call. The length of the CDR3 is 11 residues. Looked up from germline, CDR1 is MGHDK and CDR2 is SYGVNS. V was clipped by 3 bases and J by 8 bases, with 7 bases between them. DNA for the CDR3: TGTGCCAGCAGTGACACAGTCGAAGCTTTCTTT. Its protein product is CASSDTVEAFF.